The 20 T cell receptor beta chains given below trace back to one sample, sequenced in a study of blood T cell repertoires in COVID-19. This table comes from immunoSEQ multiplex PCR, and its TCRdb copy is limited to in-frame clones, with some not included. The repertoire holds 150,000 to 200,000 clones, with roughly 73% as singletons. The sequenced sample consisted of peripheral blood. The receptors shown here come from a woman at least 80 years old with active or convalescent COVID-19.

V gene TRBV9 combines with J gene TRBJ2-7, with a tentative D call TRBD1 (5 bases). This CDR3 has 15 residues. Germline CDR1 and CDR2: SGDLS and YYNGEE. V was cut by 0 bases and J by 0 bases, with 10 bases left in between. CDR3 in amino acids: CASSVGGLNSYEQYF. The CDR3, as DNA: TGTGCCAGCAGCGTAGGGGGCTTAAACTCCTACGAGCAGTACTTC.

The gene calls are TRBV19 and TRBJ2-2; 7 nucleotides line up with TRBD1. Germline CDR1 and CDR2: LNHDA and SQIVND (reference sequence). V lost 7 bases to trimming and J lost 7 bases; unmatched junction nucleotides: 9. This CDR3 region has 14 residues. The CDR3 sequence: CASKIRGRNGELFF. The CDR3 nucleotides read TGTGCCAGTAAGATTAGGGGGCGGAACGGGGAGCTGTTTTTT. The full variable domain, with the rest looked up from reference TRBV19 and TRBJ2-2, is DGGITQSPKYLFRKEGQNVTLSCEQNLNHDAMYWYRQDPGQGLRLIYYSQIVNDFQKGDIAEGYSVSREKKESFPLTVTSAQKNPTAFYLCASKIRGRNGELFFGEGSRLTVL.

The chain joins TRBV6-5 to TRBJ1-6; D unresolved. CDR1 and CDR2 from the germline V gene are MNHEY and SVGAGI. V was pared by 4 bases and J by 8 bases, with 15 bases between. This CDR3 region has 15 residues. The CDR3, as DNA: TGTGCCAGCAGTTCAATAGATAAGGGAGATTCACCCCTCCACTTT. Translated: CASSSIDKGDSPLHF.

The CDR3 reads CASSSQFSGANVLTF. CDR3 DNA sequence: TGTGCCAGCAGCTCGCAGTTCTCTGGGGCCAACGTCCTGACTTTC. The genes are TRBV7-2 and TRBJ2-6; D is ambiguous. Trimming took off 4 bases at V and 0 bases at J, with 7 bases between the two ends. Germline-derived CDR1 and CDR2 are SGHTA and FQGNSA. The CDR3 length is 15 residues.

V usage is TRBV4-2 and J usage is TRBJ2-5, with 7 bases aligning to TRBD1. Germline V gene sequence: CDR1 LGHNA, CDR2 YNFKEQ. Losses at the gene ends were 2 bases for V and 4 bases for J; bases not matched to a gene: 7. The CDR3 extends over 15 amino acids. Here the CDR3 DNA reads TGTGCCAGCAGCCAAAGTCAGGGGGTCAGAGAGACCCAGTACTTC. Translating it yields CASSQSQGVRETQYF.

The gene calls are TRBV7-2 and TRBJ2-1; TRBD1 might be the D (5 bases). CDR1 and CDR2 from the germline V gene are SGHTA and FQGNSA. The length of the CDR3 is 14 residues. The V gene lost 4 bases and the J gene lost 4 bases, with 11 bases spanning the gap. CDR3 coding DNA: TGTGCCAGCAGCTCCACGACAGCTTACAATGAGCAGTTCTTC. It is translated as CASSSTTAYNEQFF.

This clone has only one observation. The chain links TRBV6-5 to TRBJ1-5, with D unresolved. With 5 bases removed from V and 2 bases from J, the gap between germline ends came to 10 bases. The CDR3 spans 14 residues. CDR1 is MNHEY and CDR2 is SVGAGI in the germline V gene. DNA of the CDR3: TGTGCCAGCAGTATTAGTGGTCGCAATCAGCCCCAGCATTTT. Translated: CASSISGRNQPQHF.

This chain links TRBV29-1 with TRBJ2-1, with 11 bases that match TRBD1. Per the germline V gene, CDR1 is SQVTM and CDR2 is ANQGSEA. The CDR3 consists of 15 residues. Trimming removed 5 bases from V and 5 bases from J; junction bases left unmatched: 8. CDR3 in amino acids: CSVNRPGQGDNEQFF. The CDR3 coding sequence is TGCAGCGTTAACCGGCCGGGACAGGGGGACAATGAGCAGTTCTTC.

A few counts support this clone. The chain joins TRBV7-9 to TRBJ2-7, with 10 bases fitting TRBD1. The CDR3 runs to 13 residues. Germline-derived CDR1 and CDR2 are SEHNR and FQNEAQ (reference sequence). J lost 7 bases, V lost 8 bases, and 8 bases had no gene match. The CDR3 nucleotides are TGTGCCAGCGGGAGGGACAGGGGTCGGGAGCAGTACTTC. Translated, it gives CASGRDRGREQYF.

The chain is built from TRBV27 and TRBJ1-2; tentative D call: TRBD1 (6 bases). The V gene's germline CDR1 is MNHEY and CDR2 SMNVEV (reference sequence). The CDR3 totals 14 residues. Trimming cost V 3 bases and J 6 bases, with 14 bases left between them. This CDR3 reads CASSFQGFTHGYTF. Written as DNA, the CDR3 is TGTGCCAGCAGTTTTCAGGGGTTCACCCATGGCTACACCTTC.

The CDR3 nucleotides are TGTGCCAGCAGATACAGGACAGAAGCTAACTATGGCTACACCTTC. The encoded protein is CASRYRTEANYGYTF. J is TRBJ1-2 and V is TRBV2; a weak D match, TRBD1 (6 bases). The CDR3 extends over 15 amino acids. With 6 bases removed from V and 0 bases from J, the gap between germline ends came to 14 bases. Germline V gene lookup returns CDR1 SNHLY and CDR2 FYNNEI.

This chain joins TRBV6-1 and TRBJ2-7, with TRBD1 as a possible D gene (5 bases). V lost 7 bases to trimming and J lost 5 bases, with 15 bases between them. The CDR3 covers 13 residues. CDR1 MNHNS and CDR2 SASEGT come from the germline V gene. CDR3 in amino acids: CASNGHSQNEQYF. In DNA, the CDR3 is TGTGCCAGCAACGGACATTCTCAGAACGAGCAGTACTTC.

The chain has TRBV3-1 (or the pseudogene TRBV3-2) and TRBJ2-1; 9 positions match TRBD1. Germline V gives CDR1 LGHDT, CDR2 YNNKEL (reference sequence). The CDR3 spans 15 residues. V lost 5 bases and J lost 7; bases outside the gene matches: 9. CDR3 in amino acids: CASSKQGAVVNEQFF. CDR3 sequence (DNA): TGTGCCAGCAGCAAACAGGGGGCTGTGGTGAATGAGCAGTTCTTC.

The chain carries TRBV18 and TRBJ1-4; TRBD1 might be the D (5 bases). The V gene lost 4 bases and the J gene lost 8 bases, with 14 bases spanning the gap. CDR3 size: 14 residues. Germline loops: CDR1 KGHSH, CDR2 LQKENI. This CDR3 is CASSLGQGREKLFF. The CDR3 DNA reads TGTGCCAGCTCACTAGGGCAGGGCAGAGAAAAACTGTTTTTT.

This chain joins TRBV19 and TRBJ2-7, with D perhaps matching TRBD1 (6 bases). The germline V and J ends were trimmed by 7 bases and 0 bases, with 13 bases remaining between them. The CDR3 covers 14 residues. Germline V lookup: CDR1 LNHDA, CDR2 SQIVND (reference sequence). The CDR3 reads CASTARGSSYEQYF. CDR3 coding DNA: TGTGCCAGTACCGCCAGGGGAAGCTCCTACGAGCAGTACTTC.

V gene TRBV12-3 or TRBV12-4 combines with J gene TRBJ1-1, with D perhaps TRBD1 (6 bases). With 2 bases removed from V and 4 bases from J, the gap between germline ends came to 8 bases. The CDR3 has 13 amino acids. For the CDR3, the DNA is TGTGCCAGCAGTTTATGGGGGCGCACTGAAGCTTTCTTT. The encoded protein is CASSLWGRTEAFF.

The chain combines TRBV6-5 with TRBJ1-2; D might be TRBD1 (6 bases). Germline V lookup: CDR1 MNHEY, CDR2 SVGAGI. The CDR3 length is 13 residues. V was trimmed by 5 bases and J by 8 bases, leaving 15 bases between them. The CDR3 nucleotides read TGTGCCAGCAGTCTAAACAGGGTGCGGGGCTACACCTTC. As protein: CASSLNRVRGYTF.

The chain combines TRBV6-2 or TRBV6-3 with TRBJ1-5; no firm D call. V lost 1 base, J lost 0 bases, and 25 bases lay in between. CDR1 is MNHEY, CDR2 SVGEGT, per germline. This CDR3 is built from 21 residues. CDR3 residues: CASSYLRAGQQRSYSNQPQHF. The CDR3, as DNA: TGTGCCAGCAGTTACTTGCGGGCCGGGCAGCAACGTTCCTATAGCAATCAGCCCCAGCATTTT.

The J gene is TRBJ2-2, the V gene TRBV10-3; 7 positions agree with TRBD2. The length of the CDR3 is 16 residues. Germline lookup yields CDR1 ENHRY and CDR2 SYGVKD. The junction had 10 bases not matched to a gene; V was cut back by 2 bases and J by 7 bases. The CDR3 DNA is TGTGCCATCAGTGAGGGCGGGGGATTTGGCGTCGGGGAGCTGTTTTTT. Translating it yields CAISEGGGFGVGELFF.

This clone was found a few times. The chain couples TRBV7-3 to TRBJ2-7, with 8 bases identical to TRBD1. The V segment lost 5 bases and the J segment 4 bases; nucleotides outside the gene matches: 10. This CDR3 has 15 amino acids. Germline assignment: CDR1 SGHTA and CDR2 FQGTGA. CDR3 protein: CASSTRPGQVYEQYF. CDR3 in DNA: TGTGCCAGCAGCACGCGCCCGGGACAGGTGTACGAGCAGTACTTC. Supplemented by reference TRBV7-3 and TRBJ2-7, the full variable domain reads GAGVSQTPSNKVTEKGKYVELRCDPISGHTALYWYRQSLGQGPEFLIYFQGTGAADDSGLPNDRFFAVRPEGSVSTLKIQRTERGDSAVYLCASSTRPGQVYEQYFGPGTRLTVT.